This record looks at one TCR beta chain sequence and its context. The data stem from a study of blood T cell repertoires in COVID-19. Original analysis: Amplifying reference gene primers gave estimates of nucleated cell counts. Data came from immunoSEQ multiplex PCR; TCRdb stores just in-frame clones and leaves some out. The V and J calls and clone size were taken over from that table, and D and trimming were inferred from the DNA. The sample contains over 150,000 clones, 78% of which appear only once. V lost 4 bases and J lost 3; bases outside the gene matches: 3. Germline V lookup: CDR1 SGHRS, CDR2 YFSETQ. CDR3 length: 15 amino acids.

The gene calls are TRBV5-1 and TRBJ1-4, with TRBD1 matching 10 bases. This TCR came from a man older than 75 with acute or convalescent COVID-19. Sequences were obtained from peripheral blood. The CDR3 nucleotides read TGCGCCAGCAGCCGGGACAGGGGTGCTAATGAAAAACTGTTTTTT. Translation gives CASSRDRGANEKLFF.